This is a list of T cell receptor beta chains from one sample in a study of identical twins. In TCRdb, the 5' RACE reads were re-called with MiXCR into one record per CDR3 protein. The sample shows about 900,000 distinct CDR3 sequences, approximately 13% of them seen only once. These data were also reused for a study on yellow fever vaccine responses in identical twins.

The sequenced material came from PBMCs. The receptor set was obtained from a woman aged 18-29 years in good health. Both conserved end residues are part of each CDR3. D genes are given only for firm matches. A clone size is listed for some rows: how often the clone was seen (once, few, many), or a class if it is expanded.

cdr3_aa	cdr3_nt	d_call	v_call	j_call	clone_size
CASSRSREGASYGYTF	TGCGCCAGCAGCCGATCCAGGGAGGGGGCGTCCTATGGCTACACCTTC	TRBD1	TRBV4-1	TRBJ1-2	NA
CASISDSREKLFF	TGTGCCAGCATTTCGGACTCCCGTGAAAAACTGTTTTTT	NA	TRBV6-5	TRBJ1-4	NA
CASSPFGDTPPGYTF	TGCGCCAGCAGCCCTTTTGGAGACACCCCACCTGGCTACACCTTC	NA	TRBV5-1	TRBJ1-2	NA
CASSQGKGPQHF	TGTGCCAGCAGCCAGGGAAAGGGCCCCCAGCATTTT	NA	TRBV4-2	TRBJ1-5	NA
CASSNRSKGSGELFF	TGTGCCAGCAGCAACCGGTCAAAGGGGTCCGGGGAGCTGTTTTTT	NA	TRBV11-2	TRBJ2-2	NA
CAISRGDNTVTDTQYF	TGTGCCATCAGCCGGGGTGATAACACTGTCACAGATACGCAGTATTTT	NA	TRBV10-3	TRBJ2-3	few
CASSVGSHQETQYF	TGTGCCAGCAGCGTCGGGAGCCACCAGGAGACCCAGTACTTC	NA	TRBV9	TRBJ2-5	few
CASSLAHRTGVGETQYF	TGTGCCAGCAGCTTAGCACACAGGACAGGGGTTGGGGAGACCCAGTACTTC	TRBD1	TRBV7-6	TRBJ2-5	few
CASSYGTSGSDEQFF	TGTGCCAGCAGTTACGGGACTAGTGGTTCGGATGAGCAGTTCTTC	TRBD2	TRBV6-2/TRBV6-3	TRBJ2-1	many
CATRSAASVTDTQYF	TGTGCCACCAGGTCGGCGGCTAGCGTCACAGATACGCAGTATTTT	NA	TRBV24-1	TRBJ2-3	NA
CASSQDRISADTDTQYF	TGTGCCAGCAGCCAAGATCGTATTAGCGCCGACACAGATACGCAGTATTTT	NA	TRBV3-1	TRBJ2-3	NA
CASSPPESGSSYNEQFF	TGTGCCAGCAGTCCACCGGAAAGCGGGAGTTCCTACAATGAGCAGTTCTTC	TRBD2	TRBV27	TRBJ2-1	NA
CASSQTSGSPKNIQYF	TGTGCCAGCAGCCAGACTAGCGGATCGCCCAAAAACATTCAGTACTTC	TRBD2	TRBV7-9	TRBJ2-4	few
CSARAPAQPQHF	TGCAGTGCTAGAGCCCCAGCTCAGCCCCAGCATTTT	NA	TRBV20-1	TRBJ1-5	NA
CASSIDEVGTEAFF	TGTGCCAGTAGTATAGACGAGGTGGGCACTGAAGCTTTCTTT	NA	TRBV19	TRBJ1-1	few
CASSPTRTAQSYNEQFF	TGCGCCAGCAGCCCAACTAGGACAGCCCAGTCCTACAATGAGCAGTTCTTC	NA	TRBV5-1	TRBJ2-1	few
CATSDYGNQPQHF	TGTGCCACCAGTGATTACGGGAATCAGCCCCAGCATTTT	NA	TRBV24-1	TRBJ1-5	NA
CSAPRTSGGGNEQFF	TGCAGTGCTCCTCGGACTAGCGGGGGTGGTAATGAGCAGTTCTTC	TRBD2	TRBV20-1	TRBJ2-1	NA
CASSQGQSDIQYF	TGCGCCAGCAGCCAGGGACAATCGGACATTCAGTACTTC	NA	TRBV5-1	TRBJ2-4	few
CASISSAAGELFF	TGTGCCAGCATCTCTTCGGCCGCCGGGGAGCTGTTTTTT	NA	TRBV12-3/TRBV12-4	TRBJ2-2	few
CSARDGLIGDTQYF	TGCAGTGCTAGAGACGGGTTAATTGGAGATACGCAGTATTTT	NA	TRBV20-1	TRBJ2-3	NA
CASSSFRDQTQYF	TGTGCCAGCAGCTCATTCAGGGATCAGACCCAGTACTTC	NA	TRBV13	TRBJ2-5	NA
CASSPDRGGPYEQYF	TGCGCCAGCAGCCCGGACAGGGGTGGCCCCTACGAGCAGTACTTC	TRBD1	TRBV5-1	TRBJ2-7	NA
CSASIDSASKNIQYF	TGCAGTGCTAGCATCGACTCGGCGTCCAAAAACATTCAGTACTTT	NA	TRBV20-1	TRBJ2-4	few
CASSLDVGGAADTQYF	TGTGCCAGCAGCTTAGATGTCGGGGGGGCAGCAGATACGCAGTATTTT	TRBD2	TRBV11-2	TRBJ2-3	NA
CASSRGVDGNTGELFF	TGCGCCAGCTCGAGGGGCGTGGACGGGAACACCGGGGAGCTGTTTTTT	NA	TRBV23-1	TRBJ2-2	NA
CASSQRGASGETQYF	TGTGCCAGCAGCCAGCGGGGAGCTTCAGGAGAGACCCAGTACTTC	TRBD2	TRBV7-2	TRBJ2-5	NA
CASTGQGRTGELFF	TGTGCCAGCACGGGACAGGGCCGCACCGGGGAGCTGTTTTTT	TRBD1	TRBV6-1	TRBJ2-2	NA